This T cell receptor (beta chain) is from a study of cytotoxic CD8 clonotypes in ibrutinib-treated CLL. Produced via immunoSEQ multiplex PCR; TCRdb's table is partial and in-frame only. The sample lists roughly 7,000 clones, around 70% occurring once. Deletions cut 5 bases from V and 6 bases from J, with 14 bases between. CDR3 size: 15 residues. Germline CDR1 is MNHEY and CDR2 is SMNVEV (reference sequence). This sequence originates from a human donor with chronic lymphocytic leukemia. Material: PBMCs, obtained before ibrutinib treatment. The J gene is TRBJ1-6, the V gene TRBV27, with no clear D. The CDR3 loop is CASSPRLGFNSPLHF. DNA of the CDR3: TGTGCCAGCAGTCCCAGGCTGGGTTTTAATTCACCCCTCCACTTT.